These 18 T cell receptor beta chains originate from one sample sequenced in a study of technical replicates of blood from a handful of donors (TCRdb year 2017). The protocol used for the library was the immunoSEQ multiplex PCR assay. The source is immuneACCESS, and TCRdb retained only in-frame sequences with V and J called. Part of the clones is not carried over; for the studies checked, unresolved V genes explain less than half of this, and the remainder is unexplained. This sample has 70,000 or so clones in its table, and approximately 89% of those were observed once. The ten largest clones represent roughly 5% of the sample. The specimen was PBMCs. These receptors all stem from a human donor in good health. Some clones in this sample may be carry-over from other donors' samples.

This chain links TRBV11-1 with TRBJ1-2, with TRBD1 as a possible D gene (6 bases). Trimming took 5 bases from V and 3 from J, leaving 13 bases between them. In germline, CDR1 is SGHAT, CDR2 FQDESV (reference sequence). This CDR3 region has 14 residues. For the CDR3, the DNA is TGTGCCAGCAGCCCCCGGGGACAAGACTATGGCTACACCTTC. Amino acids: CASSPRGQDYGYTF.

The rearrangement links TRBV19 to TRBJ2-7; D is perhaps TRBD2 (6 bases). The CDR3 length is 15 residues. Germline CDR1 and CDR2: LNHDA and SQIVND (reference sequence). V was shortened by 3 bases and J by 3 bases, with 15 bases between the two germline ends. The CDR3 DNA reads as TGTGCCAGTAGTATCTTTAGCGGCGGGAACTACGAGCAGTACTTC. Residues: CASSIFSGGNYEQYF.

CDR3 in amino acids: CASSLEGLGAAFF. In DNA form, the CDR3 reads TGTGCCAGCAGCTTAGAAGGTTTGGGAGCAGCTTTCTTT. The chain joins TRBV11-2 to TRBJ1-1, with unresolved D. The CDR3 has 13 residues. Looked up from germline, CDR1 is SGHAT and CDR2 is FQNNGV. With 0 bases removed from V and 10 bases from J, the gap between germline ends came to 12 bases.

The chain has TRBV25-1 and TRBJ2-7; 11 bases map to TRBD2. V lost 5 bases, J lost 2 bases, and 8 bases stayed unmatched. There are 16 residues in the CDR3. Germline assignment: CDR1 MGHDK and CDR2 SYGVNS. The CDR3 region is CASSPLGLAGAYEQYF. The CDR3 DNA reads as TGTGCCAGCAGTCCCCTCGGACTAGCGGGCGCCTACGAGCAGTACTTC.

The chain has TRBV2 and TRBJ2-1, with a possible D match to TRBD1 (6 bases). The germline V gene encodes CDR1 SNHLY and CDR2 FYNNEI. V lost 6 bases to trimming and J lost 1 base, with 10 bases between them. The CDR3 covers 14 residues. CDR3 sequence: CASRPGHSYNEQFF. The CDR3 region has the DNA TGTGCCAGCAGACCGGGACATTCCTACAATGAGCAGTTCTTC.

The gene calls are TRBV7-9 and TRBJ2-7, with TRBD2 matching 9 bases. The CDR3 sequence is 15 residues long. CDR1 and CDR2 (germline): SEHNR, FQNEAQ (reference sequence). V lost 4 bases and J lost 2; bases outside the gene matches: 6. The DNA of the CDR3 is TGTGCCAGCAGCTCGCAGCGGGAGGAGACCTACGAGCAGTACTTC. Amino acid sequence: CASSSQREETYEQYF.

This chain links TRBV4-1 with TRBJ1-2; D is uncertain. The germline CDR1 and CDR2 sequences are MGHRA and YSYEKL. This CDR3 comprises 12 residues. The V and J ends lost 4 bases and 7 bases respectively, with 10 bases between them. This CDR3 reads CASSPNRVGYTF. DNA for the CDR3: TGCGCCAGCAGCCCGAATCGGGTTGGCTACACCTTC.

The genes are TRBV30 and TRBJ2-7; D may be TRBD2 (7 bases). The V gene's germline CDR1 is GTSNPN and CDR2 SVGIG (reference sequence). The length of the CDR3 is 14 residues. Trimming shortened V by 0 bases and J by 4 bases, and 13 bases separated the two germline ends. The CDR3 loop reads CAWSVPSGTYEQYF. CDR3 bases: TGTGCCTGGAGTGTACCCAGCGGGACATACGAGCAGTACTTC.

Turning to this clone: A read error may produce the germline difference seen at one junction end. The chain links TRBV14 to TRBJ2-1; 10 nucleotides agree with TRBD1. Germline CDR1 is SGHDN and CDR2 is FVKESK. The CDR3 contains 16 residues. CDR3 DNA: TGTGCCAGCAGCCCTCGGACAGGGGGGTCCTCCAATGAGCAGTTCTTC. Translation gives CASSPRTGGSSNEQFF.

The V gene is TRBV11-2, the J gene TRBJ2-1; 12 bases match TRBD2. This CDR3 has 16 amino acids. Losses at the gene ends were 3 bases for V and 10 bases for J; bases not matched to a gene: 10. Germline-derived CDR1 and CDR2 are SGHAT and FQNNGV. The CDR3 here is CASSFSGTSGRGEQFF. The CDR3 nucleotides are TGTGCCAGCAGCTTCTCCGGGACTAGCGGGCGGGGCGAGCAGTTCTTC.

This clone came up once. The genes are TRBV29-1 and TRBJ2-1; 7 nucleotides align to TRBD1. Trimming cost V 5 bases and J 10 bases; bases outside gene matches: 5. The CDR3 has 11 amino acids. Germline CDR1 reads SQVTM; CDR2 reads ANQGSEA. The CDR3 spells CSVRQGYEQFF. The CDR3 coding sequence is TGCAGCGTTCGACAGGGCTACGAGCAGTTCTTC.

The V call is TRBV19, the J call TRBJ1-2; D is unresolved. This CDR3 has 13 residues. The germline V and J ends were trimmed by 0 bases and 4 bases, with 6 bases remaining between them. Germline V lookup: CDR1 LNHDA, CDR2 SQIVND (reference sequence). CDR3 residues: CASSIDGSYGYTF. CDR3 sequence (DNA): TGTGCCAGTAGTATAGATGGTAGCTATGGCTACACCTTC.

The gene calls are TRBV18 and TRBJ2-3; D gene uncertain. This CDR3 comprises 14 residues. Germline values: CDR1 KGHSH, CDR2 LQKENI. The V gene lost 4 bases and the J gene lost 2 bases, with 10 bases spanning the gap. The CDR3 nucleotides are TGTGCCAGCTCACGATTGAGCAACACAGATACGCAGTATTTT. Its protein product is CASSRLSNTDTQYF.

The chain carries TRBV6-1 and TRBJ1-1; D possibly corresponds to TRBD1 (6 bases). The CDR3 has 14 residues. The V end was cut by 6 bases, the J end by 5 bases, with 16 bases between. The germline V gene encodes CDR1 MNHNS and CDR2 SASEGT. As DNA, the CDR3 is TGTGCCAGCAGCTCTAGAACAGGGTGGACTGAAGCTTTCTTT. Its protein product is CASSSRTGWTEAFF.

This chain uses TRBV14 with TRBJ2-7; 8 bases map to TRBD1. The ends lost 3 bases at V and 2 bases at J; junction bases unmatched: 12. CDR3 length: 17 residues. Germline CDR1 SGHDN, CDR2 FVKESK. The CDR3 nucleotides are TGTGCCAGCAGCCAGGGCAGGGGGCCCCTCCTAACCTACGAGCAGTACTTC. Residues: CASSQGRGPLLTYEQYF.

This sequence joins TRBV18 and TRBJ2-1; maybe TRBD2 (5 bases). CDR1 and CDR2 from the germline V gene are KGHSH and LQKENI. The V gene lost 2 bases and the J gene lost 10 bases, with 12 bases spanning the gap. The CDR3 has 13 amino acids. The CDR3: CASSPGSDLEQFF. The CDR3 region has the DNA TGTGCCAGCTCACCAGGTAGCGATCTAGAGCAGTTCTTC.

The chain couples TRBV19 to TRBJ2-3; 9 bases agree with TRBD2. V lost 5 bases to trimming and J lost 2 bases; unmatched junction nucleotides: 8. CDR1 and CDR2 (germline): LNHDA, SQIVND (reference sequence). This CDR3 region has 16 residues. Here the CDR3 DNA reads TGTGCCAGTAGTCCTAGCGGGGCCCTATCCACAGATACGCAGTATTTT. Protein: CASSPSGALSTDTQYF.

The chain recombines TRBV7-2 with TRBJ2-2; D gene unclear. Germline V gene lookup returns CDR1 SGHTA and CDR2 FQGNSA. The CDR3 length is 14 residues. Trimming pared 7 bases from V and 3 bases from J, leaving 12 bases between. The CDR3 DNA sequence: TGTGCCAGCATCGCGGCCCGGGACACCGGGGAGCTGTTTTTT. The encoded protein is CASIAARDTGELFF.